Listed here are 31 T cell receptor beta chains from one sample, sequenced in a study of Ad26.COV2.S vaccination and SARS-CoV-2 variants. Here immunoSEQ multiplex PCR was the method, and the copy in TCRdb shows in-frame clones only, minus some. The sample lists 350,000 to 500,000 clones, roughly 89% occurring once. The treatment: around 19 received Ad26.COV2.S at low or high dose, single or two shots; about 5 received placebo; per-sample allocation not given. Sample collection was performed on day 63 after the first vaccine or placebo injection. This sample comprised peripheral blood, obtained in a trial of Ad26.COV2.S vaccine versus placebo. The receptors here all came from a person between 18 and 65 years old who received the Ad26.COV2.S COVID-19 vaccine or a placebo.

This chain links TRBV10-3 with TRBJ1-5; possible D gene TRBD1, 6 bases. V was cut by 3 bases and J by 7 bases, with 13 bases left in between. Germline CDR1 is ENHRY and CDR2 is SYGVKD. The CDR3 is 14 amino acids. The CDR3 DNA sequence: TGTGCCATCAGTGAACAAGGGGGTTACCAGCCCCAGCATTTT. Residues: CAISEQGGYQPQHF.

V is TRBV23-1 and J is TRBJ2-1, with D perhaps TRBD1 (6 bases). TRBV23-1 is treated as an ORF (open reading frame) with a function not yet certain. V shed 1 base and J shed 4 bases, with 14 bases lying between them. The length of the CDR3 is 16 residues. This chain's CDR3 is CASSQFQGLKYNEQFF. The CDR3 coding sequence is TGCGCCAGCAGTCAATTCCAGGGGTTAAAGTACAATGAGCAGTTCTTC.

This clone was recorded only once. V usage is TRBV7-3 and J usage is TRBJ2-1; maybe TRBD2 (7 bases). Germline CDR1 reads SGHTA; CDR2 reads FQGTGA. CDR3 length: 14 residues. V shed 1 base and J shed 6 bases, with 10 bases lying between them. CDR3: CASSLMGGPNEQFF. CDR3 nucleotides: TGTGCCAGCAGCTTAATGGGGGGGCCCAATGAGCAGTTCTTC. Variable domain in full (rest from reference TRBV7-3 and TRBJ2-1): GAGVSQTPSNKVTEKGKYVELRCDPISGHTALYWYRQSLGQGPEFLIYFQGTGAADDSGLPNDRFFAVRPEGSVSTLKIQRTERGDSAVYLCASSLMGGPNEQFFGPGTRLTVL.

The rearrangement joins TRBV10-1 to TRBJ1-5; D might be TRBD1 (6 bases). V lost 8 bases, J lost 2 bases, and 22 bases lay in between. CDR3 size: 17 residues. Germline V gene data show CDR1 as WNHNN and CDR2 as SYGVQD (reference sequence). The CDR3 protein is CASHRVGGASCNQPQHF. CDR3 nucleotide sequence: TGCGCCAGCCACAGGGTCGGGGGCGCGAGTTGCAATCAGCCCCAGCATTTT.

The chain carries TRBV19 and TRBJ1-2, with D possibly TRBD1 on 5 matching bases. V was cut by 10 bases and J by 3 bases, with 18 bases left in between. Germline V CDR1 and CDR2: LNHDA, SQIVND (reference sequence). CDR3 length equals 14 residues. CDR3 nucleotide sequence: TGTGCCACCGGGCGAGGGGTAAGAGACTATGGCTACACCTTC. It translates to CATGRGVRDYGYTF.

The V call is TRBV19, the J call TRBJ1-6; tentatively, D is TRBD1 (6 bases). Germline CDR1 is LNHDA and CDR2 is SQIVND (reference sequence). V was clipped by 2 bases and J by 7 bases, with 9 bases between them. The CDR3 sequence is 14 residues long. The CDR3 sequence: CASSINQGNSPLHF. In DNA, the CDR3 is TGTGCCAGTAGTATAAATCAGGGGAATTCACCCCTCCACTTT.

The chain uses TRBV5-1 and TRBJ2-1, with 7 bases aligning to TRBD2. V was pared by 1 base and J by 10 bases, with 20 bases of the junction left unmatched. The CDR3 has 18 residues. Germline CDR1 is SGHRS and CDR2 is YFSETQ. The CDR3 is CASSLNWESRERSLEQFF. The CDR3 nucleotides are TGCGCCAGCAGCTTGAACTGGGAGTCGCGGGAGCGAAGCTTGGAGCAGTTCTTC.

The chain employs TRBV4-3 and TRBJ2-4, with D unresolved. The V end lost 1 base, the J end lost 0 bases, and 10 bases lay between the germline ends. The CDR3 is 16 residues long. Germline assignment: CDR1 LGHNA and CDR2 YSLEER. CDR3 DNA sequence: TGCGCCAGCAGCCAAGCTGGACCCTTAGCCAAAAACATTCAGTACTTC. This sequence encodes CASSQAGPLAKNIQYF.

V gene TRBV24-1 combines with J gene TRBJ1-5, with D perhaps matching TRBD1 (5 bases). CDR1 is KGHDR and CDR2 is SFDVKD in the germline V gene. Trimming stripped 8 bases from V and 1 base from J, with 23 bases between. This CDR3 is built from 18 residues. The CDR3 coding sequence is TGTGCCACCATATACAGCGGGACCCTGCCGGGGAGCAATCAGCCCCAGCATTTT. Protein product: CATIYSGTLPGSNQPQHF.

This CDR3 reads CASSQDWGAKNTGELFF. CDR3 nucleotides: TGCGCCAGCAGCCAAGATTGGGGGGCAAAGAACACCGGGGAGCTGTTTTTT. This rearrangement joins TRBV4-1 to TRBJ2-2, with D perhaps given as TRBD1 or TRBD2 (6 bases each). Germline CDR1 MGHRA, CDR2 YSYEKL. Trimming removed 0 bases at V and 1 base at J, with 12 bases between. The CDR3 sequence is 17 residues long.

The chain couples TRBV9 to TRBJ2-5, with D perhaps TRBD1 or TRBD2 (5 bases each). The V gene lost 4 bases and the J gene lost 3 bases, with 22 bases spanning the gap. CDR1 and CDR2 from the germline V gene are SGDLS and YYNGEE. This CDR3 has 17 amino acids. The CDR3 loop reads CASSPESGANLEETQYF. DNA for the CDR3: TGTGCCAGCAGCCCGGAATCCGGGGCAAACTTAGAAGAGACCCAGTACTTC.

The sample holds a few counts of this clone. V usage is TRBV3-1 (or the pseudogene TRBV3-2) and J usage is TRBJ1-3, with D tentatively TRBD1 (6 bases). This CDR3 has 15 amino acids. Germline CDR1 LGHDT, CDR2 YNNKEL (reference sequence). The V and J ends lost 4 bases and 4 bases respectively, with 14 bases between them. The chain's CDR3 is CASSPLRGGGNTIYF. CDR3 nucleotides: TGTGCCAGCAGCCCGCTCCGGGGGGGCGGAAACACCATATATTTT.

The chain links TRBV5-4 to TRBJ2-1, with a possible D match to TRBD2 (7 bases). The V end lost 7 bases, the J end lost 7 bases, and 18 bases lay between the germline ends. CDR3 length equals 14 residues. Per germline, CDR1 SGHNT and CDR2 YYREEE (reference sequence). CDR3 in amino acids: CASHPFRGGNEQFF. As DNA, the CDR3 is TGTGCCAGCCACCCCTTCAGGGGAGGGAATGAGCAGTTCTTC.

The DNA for the CDR3 is TGTGCCAGCAGCCAAGAGAGAGCGGGGGACACAGATACGCAGTATTTT. Its protein is CASSQERAGDTDTQYF. V usage is TRBV4-2 and J usage is TRBJ2-3; TRBD2 matches at 8 bases. This CDR3 comprises 16 residues. From germline, CDR1 is LGHNA and CDR2 YNFKEQ. The V segment lost 0 bases and the J segment 2 bases; nucleotides outside the gene matches: 4.

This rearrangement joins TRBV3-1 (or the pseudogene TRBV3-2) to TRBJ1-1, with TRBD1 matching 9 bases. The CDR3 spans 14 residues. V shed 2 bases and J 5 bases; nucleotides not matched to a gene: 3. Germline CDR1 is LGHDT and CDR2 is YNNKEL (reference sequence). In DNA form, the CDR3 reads TGTGCCAGCAGCCAAATGACAGGGGGGACTGAAGCTTTCTTT. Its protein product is CASSQMTGGTEAFF.

The CDR3 reads CASSIAPRDRRGTEAFF. CDR3 in DNA: TGTGCCAGTAGTATAGCCCCGCGGGACAGGAGGGGTACTGAAGCTTTCTTT. The chain carries TRBV19 and TRBJ1-1; TRBD1 aligns across 8 bases. The germline V gene encodes CDR1 LNHDA and CDR2 SQIVND (reference sequence). The CDR3 contains 17 residues. The J segment lost 5 bases and the V segment lost 1 base, leaving 12 bases of the junction unmatched.

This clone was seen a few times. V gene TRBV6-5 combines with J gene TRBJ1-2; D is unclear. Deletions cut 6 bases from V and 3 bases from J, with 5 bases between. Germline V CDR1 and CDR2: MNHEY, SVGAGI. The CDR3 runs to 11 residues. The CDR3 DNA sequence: TGTGCCAGCAGGAGGGACTATGGCTACACCTTC. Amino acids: CASRRDYGYTF.

CDR3 bases: TGTGCCAGCACCCTTGGACGAAACACTGAAGCTTTCTTT. It is translated as CASTLGRNTEAFF. The chain has TRBV6-5 and TRBJ1-1, with no clear D. The CDR3 consists of 13 residues. Germline V gene sequence: CDR1 MNHEY, CDR2 SVGAGI. Trimming left V 7 bases short and J 2 bases short, with 11 bases between.

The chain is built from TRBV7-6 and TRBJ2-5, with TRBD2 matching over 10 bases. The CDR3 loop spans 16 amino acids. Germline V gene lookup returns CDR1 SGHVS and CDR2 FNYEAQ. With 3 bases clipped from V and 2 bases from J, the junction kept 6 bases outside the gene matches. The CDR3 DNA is TGTGCCAGCAGCTTTCTCCTAGCGGGGGATCAAGAGACCCAGTACTTC. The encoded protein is CASSFLLAGDQETQYF.

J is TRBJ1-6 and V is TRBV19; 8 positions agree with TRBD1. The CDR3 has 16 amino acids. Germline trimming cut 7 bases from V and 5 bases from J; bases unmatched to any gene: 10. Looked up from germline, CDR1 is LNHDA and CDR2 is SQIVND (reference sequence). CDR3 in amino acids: CASTQTAGGNNSPLHF. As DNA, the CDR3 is TGTGCCAGTACTCAAACCGCAGGGGGCAATAATTCACCCCTCCACTTT.

This chain's CDR3 is CASSSRGNQPQHF. Written as DNA, the CDR3 is TGTGCCAGCAGTTCAAGGGGGAATCAGCCCCAGCATTTT. The J gene is TRBJ1-5, the V gene TRBV28, with TRBD1 as a possible D gene (6 bases). Trimming removed 4 bases at V and 4 bases at J, with 8 bases between. CDR3 length: 13 residues. Germline V gives CDR1 MDHEN, CDR2 SYDVKM.

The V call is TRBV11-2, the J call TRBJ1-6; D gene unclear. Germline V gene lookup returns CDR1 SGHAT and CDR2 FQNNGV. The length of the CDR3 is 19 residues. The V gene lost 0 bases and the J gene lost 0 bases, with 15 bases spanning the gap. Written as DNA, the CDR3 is TGTGCCAGCAGCTTAGACCCCCACGCGGAGAGCTCCTATAATTCACCCCTCCACTTT. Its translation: CASSLDPHAESSYNSPLHF.

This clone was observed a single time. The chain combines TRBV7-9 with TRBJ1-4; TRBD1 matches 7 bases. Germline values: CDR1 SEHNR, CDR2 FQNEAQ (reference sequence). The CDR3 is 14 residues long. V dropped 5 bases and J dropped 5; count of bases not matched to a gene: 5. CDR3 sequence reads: CASSLTQGNEKLFF. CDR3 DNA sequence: TGTGCCAGCAGCCTAACACAGGGGAATGAAAAACTGTTTTTT.

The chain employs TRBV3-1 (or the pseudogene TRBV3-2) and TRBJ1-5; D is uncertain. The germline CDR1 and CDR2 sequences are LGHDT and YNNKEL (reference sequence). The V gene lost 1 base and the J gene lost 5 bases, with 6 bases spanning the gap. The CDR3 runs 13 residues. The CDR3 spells CASSQGWDQPQHF. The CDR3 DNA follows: TGTGCCAGCAGCCAAGGGTGGGATCAGCCCCAGCATTTT.

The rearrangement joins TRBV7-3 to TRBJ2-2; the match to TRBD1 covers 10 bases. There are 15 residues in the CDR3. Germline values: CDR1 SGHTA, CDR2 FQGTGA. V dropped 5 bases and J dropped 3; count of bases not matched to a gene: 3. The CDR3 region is CASSPTGGYTGELFF. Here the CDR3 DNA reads TGTGCCAGCAGCCCGACAGGGGGCTACACCGGGGAGCTGTTTTTT.

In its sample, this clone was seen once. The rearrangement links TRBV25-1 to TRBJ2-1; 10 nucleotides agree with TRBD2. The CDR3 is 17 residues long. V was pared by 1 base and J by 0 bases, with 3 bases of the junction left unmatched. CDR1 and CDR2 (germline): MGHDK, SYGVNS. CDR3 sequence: CASSESSGRASYNEQFF. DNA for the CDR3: TGTGCCAGCAGTGAATCCAGCGGGAGGGCCTCCTACAATGAGCAGTTCTTC. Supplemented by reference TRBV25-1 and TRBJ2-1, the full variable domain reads EADIYQTPRYLVIGTGKKITLECSQTMGHDKMYWYQQDPGMELHLIHYSYGVNSTEKGDLSSESTVSRIRTEHFPLTLESARPSHTSQYLCASSESSGRASYNEQFFGPGTRLTVL.

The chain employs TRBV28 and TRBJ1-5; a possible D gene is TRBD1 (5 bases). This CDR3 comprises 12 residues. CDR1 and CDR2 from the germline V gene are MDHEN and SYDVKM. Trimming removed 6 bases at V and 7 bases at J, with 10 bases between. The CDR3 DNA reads TGTGCCAGCAGGGGCGGGGGGCAGCCCCAGCATTTT. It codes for CASRGGGQPQHF.

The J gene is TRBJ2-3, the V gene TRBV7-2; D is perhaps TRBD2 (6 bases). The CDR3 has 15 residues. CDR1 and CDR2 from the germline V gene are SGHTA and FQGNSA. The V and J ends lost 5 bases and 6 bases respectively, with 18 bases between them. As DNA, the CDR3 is TGTGCCAGCAGCGACGGGACTCCCGTGACGGATACGCAGTATTTT. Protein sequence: CASSDGTPVTDTQYF.

This CDR3 reads CASSPSVYTEAFF. The CDR3 region has the DNA TGTGCCAGCAGTCCCTCCGTCTACACTGAAGCTTTCTTT. The gene calls are TRBV28 and TRBJ1-1; D unclear. The CDR3 covers 13 residues. V gave up 5 bases and J gave up 3 bases, with 10 bases separating them. The germline V gene has CDR1 MDHEN and CDR2 SYDVKM.

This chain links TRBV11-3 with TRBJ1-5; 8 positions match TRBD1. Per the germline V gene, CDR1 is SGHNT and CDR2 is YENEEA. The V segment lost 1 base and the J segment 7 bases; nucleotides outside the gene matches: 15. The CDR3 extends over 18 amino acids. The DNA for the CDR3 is TGTGCCAGCAGCTTAGCGTCAGGGGGCGTTCACCAGGGCCAGCCCCAGCATTTT. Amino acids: CASSLASGGVHQGQPQHF.

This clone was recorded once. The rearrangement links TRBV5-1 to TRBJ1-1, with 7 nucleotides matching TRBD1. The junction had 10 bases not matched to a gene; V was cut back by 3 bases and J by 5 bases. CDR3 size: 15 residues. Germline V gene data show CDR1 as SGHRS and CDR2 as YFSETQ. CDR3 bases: TGCGCCAGCAGCTACGCGACAGGGTTGGGAACTGAAGCTTTCTTT. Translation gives CASSYATGLGTEAFF.